These T cell receptor beta chains were read from a single sample in a study of cytomegalovirus exposure and HLA in healthy donors. TCRdb's copy holds only in-frame clones and misses some; the assay was immunoSEQ multiplex PCR. The repertoire includes 100,000 or so clones, around four fifths of them detected once, and 1% to 1.5% sits in the top ten. The sample comprised PBMCs. Receptor source: a young man in good health and CMV-seronegative. Each CDR3 is given with its conserved first and last residue. Each record gives: V gene, D gene, clone size, J gene, CDR3 DNA, CDR3 protein. A D gene is named only where the DNA matches it firmly. Some rows mark clone size as missing; the rest say once, few, many or name a class of expanded clone.

>TRBV5-1|TRBD2|-|TRBJ2-1
TGCGCCAGCAGCTTGGGGGTTCGGGGGACTAGCGGGAACAATGAGCAGTTCTTC
CASSLGVRGTSGNNEQFF
>TRBV19|-|-|TRBJ1-2
TGTGCCAGTAGTGTCCAGGGTACCAACTATGGCTACACCTTC
CASSVQGTNYGYTF
>TRBV19|-|few|TRBJ2-7
TGTGCCAGTAGGCAACAGGGAGCGTCCTACGAGCAGTACTTC
CASRQQGASYEQYF
>TRBV2|-|-|TRBJ1-1
TGTGCCAGCAGCATAGGACAGAACACTGAAGCTTTCTTT
CASSIGQNTEAFF
>TRBV9|-|once|TRBJ1-4
TGTGCCAGCAGCGCCCAGGCAGGGGTTAATGAAAAACTGTTTTTT
CASSAQAGVNEKLFF
>TRBV7-9|-|-|TRBJ1-5
TGTGCCAGCAGCTCCACAGGGTCGGGACAGCCCCAGCATTTT
CASSSTGSGQPQHF
>TRBV5-4|TRBD1|few|TRBJ2-7
TGTGCCAGCAGTTTGCGTGACAGGGGGTCCTACGAGCAGTACTTC
CASSLRDRGSYEQYF
>TRBV19|TRBD2|few|TRBJ2-5
TGTGCCAGTAGTGTACACGCTAGCGGGGGGGCGGGAGAGACCCAGTACTTC
CASSVHASGGAGETQYF
>TRBV19|TRBD1|-|TRBJ1-5
TGTGCCAGTAGTTCTTTTCTTGCAGGGGGAACGGGTAGCAATCAGCCCCAGCATTTT
CASSSFLAGGTGSNQPQHF
>TRBV4-3|TRBD1|-|TRBJ2-7
TGCGCCAGCATCCAAGATCGGGCGGACAGGGTAACCTACGAGCAGTACTTC
CASIQDRADRVTYEQYF
>TRBV2|-|-|TRBJ1-2
TGTGCCAGCACGGTGTCAGGGGATGGCTACACCTTC
CASTVSGDGYTF
>TRBV6-4|-|few|TRBJ2-3
TGTGCCAGCAGTGACGGGCGGGCAGACACAGATACGCAGTATTTT
CASSDGRADTDTQYF
>TRBV7-7|TRBD1|-|TRBJ2-7
TGTGCCAGCAGCTTAGGGGACAGTGCCTCCTACGAGCAGTACTTC
CASSLGDSASYEQYF
>TRBV27|-|few|TRBJ1-2
TGTGCCAGCAGTTTAGCAGGGGACCGCGGCTACACCTTC
CASSLAGDRGYTF
>TRBV29-1|TRBD2|-|TRBJ2-3
TGCAGCGTTGTCCCACTAGCGGGGAGCACAGATACGCAGTATTTT
CSVVPLAGSTDTQYF
>TRBV6-6|-|once|TRBJ2-1
TGTGCCAGCAGTGCACCTTCGGGGTTGAATGAGCAGTTCTTC
CASSAPSGLNEQFF
>TRBV5-4|TRBD2|few|TRBJ2-3
TGTGCCAGCAGCTTGGGGACTAGCGGATTCACAGATACGCAGTATTTT
CASSLGTSGFTDTQYF
>TRBV5-1|-|-|TRBJ1-1
TGCGCCAGCAGCTTGCTAGGGAACACTGAAGCTTTCTTT
CASSLLGNTEAFF
>TRBV4-3|TRBD1|-|TRBJ2-3
TGCGCCAGCAGCCAAAGCAGGGACAGGGACACAGATACGCAGTATTTT
CASSQSRDRDTDTQYF
>TRBV7-9|-|-|TRBJ2-1
TGTGCCAGCAGCCGAACGACAGGCTCCTACAATGAGCAGTTCTTC
CASSRTTGSYNEQFF
>TRBV23-1|TRBD1|-|TRBJ1-5
TGCGCCAGCAGTCAGATACCAGGGGGCGGTCAGCCCCAGCATTTT
CASSQIPGGGQPQHF
>TRBV16|-|-|TRBJ2-2
TGTGCCAGCAGCCCCGTACAGGGTCCGGCCGGGGAGCTGTTTTTT
CASSPVQGPAGELFF
>TRBV27|-|-|TRBJ1-4
TGTGCCAGCAGTTTGGGTCTTATGAGGGGAGGGGGAAAACTGTTTTTT
CASSLGLMRGGGKLFF
>TRBV5-1|-|once|TRBJ2-7
TGCGCCAGCAGCGAGAGCTCCTACGAGCAGTACTTC
CASSESSYEQYF
>TRBV7-9|TRBD2|-|TRBJ2-2
TGTGCCAGCAGTGCCGGGACTAGCGGGACAGGGGAGCTGTTTTTT
CASSAGTSGTGELFF
>TRBV14|-|-|TRBJ2-7
TGTGCCAGCAGCCCATACAGGGACTCCTACGAGCAGTACTTC
CASSPYRDSYEQYF
>TRBV5-5|-|-|TRBJ1-2
TGTGCCAGCAGCTCAACAGGAATCTATGGCTACACCTTC
CASSSTGIYGYTF
>TRBV7-2|-|-|TRBJ2-7
TGTGCCAGCAGCCTTTACGACAGTTCCTACGAGCAGTACTTC
CASSLYDSSYEQYF
>TRBV7-6|TRBD2|once|TRBJ2-2
TGTGCCAGCAGTAGCGAGGGGAGGGACACCGGGGAGCTGTTTTTT
CASSSEGRDTGELFF
>TRBV5-6|TRBD2|few|TRBJ2-2
TGTGCCAGCAGCTTCAGTAGCGGGAGTTTCACCGGGGAGCTGTTTTTT
CASSFSSGSFTGELFF
>TRBV6-1|-|once|TRBJ1-1
TGTGCCAGCAGTGAAGTTTACATTGAAGCTTTCTTT
CASSEVYIEAFF
>TRBV6-5|-|-|TRBJ1-3
TGTGCCAGCAGCCGTCCAGGGGGAAACACCATATATTTT
CASSRPGGNTIYF
>TRBV21-1|-|-|TRBJ1-1
TGTGCCAGCAACACAGGGGTTAACACTGAAGCTTTCTTT
CASNTGVNTEAFF
>TRBV5-6|TRBD2|-|TRBJ2-2
TGTGCCAGCAGCCATGGACTAGCGGACACCGGGGAGCTGTTTTTT
CASSHGLADTGELFF
>TRBV6-5|-|-|TRBJ1-1
TGTGCCAGCAGTTGCCCGACCTTACAGGGAACTCCTGAAGCTTTCTTT
CASSCPTLQGTPEAFF
>TRBV15|TRBD1|-|TRBJ1-6
TGTGCCACCAGCGGTCGACAGGGAAGCAATTCACCCCTCCACTTT
CATSGRQGSNSPLHF
>TRBV11-2|TRBD1|-|TRBJ1-4
TGTGCCAGCAGCTTTACAGGGGTTGTGGGCGAAAAACTGTTTTTT
CASSFTGVVGEKLFF
>TRBV2|TRBD2|-|TRBJ2-5
TGTGCCAGCAGTGAGGGACTAGCGGGGACCCAAGAGACCCAGTACTTC
CASSEGLAGTQETQYF
>TRBV10-3|TRBD1|once|TRBJ1-2
TGTGCCATCAGCGACAGGGAGTGGGTGGGCTATGGCTACACCTTC
CAISDREWVGYGYTF